This record covers a single TCR beta chain. Its antigen remains unidentified. A universal primer site and UMIs were added as TCR cDNA was made by 5'RACE template switching. Each CDR3 protein is one row after TCRdb ran MiXCR on the 5' RACE reads. The sample holds about 320,000 distinct CDR3 sequences, roughly 4.3% seen once. This record belongs to a study of T cells after yellow fever vaccination. Study observations and caveats: The study re-detected most primary-vaccination clones after the booster (around 96% CD4, almost 90% CD8).

The V gene end was trimmed by 0 bases and the J gene end by 4 bases; junction bases not matched to a gene: 6. CDR3 length equals 15 residues. CDR1 SGHRS and CDR2 YFSETQ come from the germline V gene. The source is a man aged 18 to 30 who received the YFV17D yellow fever vaccine. The specimen comprised PBMCs, sampled 15 days after the yellow fever booster vaccination. The chain recombines TRBV5-1 with TRBJ2-5; 7 bases match TRBD1. CDR3 sequence (DNA): TGCGCCAGCAGCTTGGCCGGGACAGTAGGAGAGACCCAGTACTTC. This gives the protein CASSLAGTVGETQYF.